These 5 T cell receptor beta chains share one sample of origin, sequenced in a study of molecular identifiers for immune sequencing clone quantification. A single record per CDR3 protein comes from TCRdb applying MiXCR to the PCR reads. This table holds around 300,000 distinct CDR3 sequences, about 23% found once. Specimen: naive CD8+ T cells from blood, with Jurkat cell RNA spiked in. Subset indicated: FACS-sorted CD8+CD4-CCR7+CD45RA+ naive T cells. The receptors were sampled from a human donor in good health. Some libraries in this study had Jurkat cell RNA spiked in.

This clonotype was recorded a few times. This chain links TRBV6-2 or TRBV6-3 with TRBJ2-7; unclear D gene. V was shortened by 8 bases and J by 0 bases, with 11 bases between the two germline ends. This CDR3 is 13 amino acids long. Germline-derived CDR1 and CDR2 are MNHEY and SVGEGT. CDR3 amino acids: CASRPDTSYEQYF. The DNA of the CDR3 is TGTGCCAGCCGTCCCGACACCTCCTACGAGCAGTACTTC.

This clonotype was picked up a small number of times. The chain uses TRBV7-8 and TRBJ1-4, with unresolved D. Trimming left V 2 bases short and J 4 bases short, with 14 bases between. Germline lookup yields CDR1 SGHVS and CDR2 FQNEAQ. There are 16 residues in the CDR3. The CDR3 loop reads CASSLYLGSYNEKLFF. As DNA, the CDR3 is TGTGCCAGCAGCTTATATCTGGGGAGCTATAATGAAAAACTGTTTTTT.

Ten or more counts support this clonotype. The chain combines TRBV12-3 or TRBV12-4 with TRBJ2-6; 8 bases are a match to TRBD1. The CDR3 spans 15 residues. J gave up 1 base and V 6 bases, and 2 bases lay outside the gene matches. CDR3 in amino acids: CASRDRDSGANVLTF. The CDR3 coding sequence is TGTGCCAGCAGGGACAGGGATTCTGGGGCCAACGTCCTGACTTTC.

At least ten counts were recorded for this clonotype. The chain links TRBV12-3 or TRBV12-4 to TRBJ1-5; possibly TRBD1 for D (6 bases). This CDR3 is 14 amino acids long. Trimming removed 8 bases at V and 1 base at J, with 12 bases between. The CDR3 region is CASYRGGSNQPQHF. CDR3 in DNA: TGTGCCAGCTATAGAGGGGGGAGCAATCAGCCCCAGCATTTT.

The chain uses TRBV6-2 or TRBV6-3 and TRBJ2-7; possibly TRBD2 for D (6 bases). The V gene's germline CDR1 is MNHEY and CDR2 SVGEGT. The CDR3 spans 15 residues. Trimming removed 0 bases at V and 7 bases at J, with 16 bases between. The CDR3 loop reads CASSYSSSGEVEQYF. CDR3 coding DNA: TGTGCCAGCAGTTACTCTAGCTCGGGGGAGGTGGAGCAGTACTTC.